This T cell receptor beta chain was observed in a study of T cell responses to AZD1222 COVID-19 vaccine. Whole-study results and caveats: Mapped onto spike, vaccine-associated CD4 TCRs spanned it and were dominant at 160-218 and 743-854. Nearly half of unique spike-specific TCRs reportedly avoided B.1.351 and B.1.1.7 mutated regions.

Per germline, CDR1 SEHNR and CDR2 FQNEAQ (reference sequence). With 8 bases clipped from V and 5 bases from J, the junction kept 4 bases outside the gene matches. The CDR3 contains 12 residues. As concerns this clone: Antigen unknown.

Data came from immunoSEQ multiplex PCR; TCRdb stores just in-frame clones and leaves some out. The data contain 150,000 to 200,000 clones, 85% to 90% of them singletons. The clonotype was recovered from an adult in good health. The chain couples TRBV7-9 to TRBJ1-1; 8 nucleotides align to TRBD1. Sequencing used peripheral blood, obtained on day 0 of AZD1222 vaccination. The CDR3 sequence is CASFDRGTEAFF. In DNA form, the CDR3 reads TGTGCCAGCTTTGACAGGGGAACTGAAGCTTTCTTT.